This T cell receptor (beta chain) was obtained from a study of blood T cells in healthy people across ages. Findings and caveats of the study: The study found more naive CD4+ cells and higher diversity in long-lived than aged donors.

The CDR3 contains 17 residues. The V gene's germline CDR1 is DFQATT and CDR2 SNEGSKA (reference sequence). The trim removed 1 base at V and 4 bases at J, leaving 14 bases unmatched. Primers used in a second PCR of roughly 7 to 12 cycles were a sample-barcoded 5' primer and a J-beta primer mix. TCRdb re-derived calls from the 5' RACE reads in MiXCR, one entry per CDR3 protein. The sample lists 1.5 million to 2 million distinct CDR3 sequences, just under 50% occurring once. This clonotype has only a few counts. No antigen is known for it. This TCR came from a woman aged 40 to 55 in good health. Input material: blood. The chain has TRBV20-1 and TRBJ2-3; 7 nucleotides match TRBD1. For the CDR3, the DNA is TGCAGTGCTAGAGGGTGGTCAGGGGGTTTGGTCGCAGATACGCAGTATTTT. Protein product: CSARGWSGGLVADTQYF.